These 28 T cell receptor beta chains share one sample of origin, sequenced in a study of T cell changes during pregnancy in multiple sclerosis. Sequencing used immunoSEQ multiplex PCR; TCRdb keeps in-frame clones, though not all of them. The table includes 60,000 or so clones, 91% detected once. Specimen: peripheral blood, collected before pregnancy. Receptors were obtained from a female donor with multiple sclerosis, enrolled in a pregnancy study.

The V gene is TRBV5-4, the J gene TRBJ2-2; D not certain. There are 16 residues in the CDR3. Germline-derived CDR1 and CDR2 are SGHNT and YYREEE (reference sequence). The germline V and J ends were trimmed by 1 base and 3 bases, with 13 bases remaining between them. CDR3 sequence reads: CASSLLSSDYTGELFF. DNA for the CDR3: TGTGCCAGCAGCTTGCTTTCGTCAGATTACACCGGGGAGCTGTTTTTT.

V gene TRBV15 combines with J gene TRBJ2-1; possible D gene TRBD1, 5 bases. This CDR3 contains 14 residues. V lost 1 base to trimming and J lost 4 bases, with 8 bases between them. Germline CDR1 is LNHNV and CDR2 is YYDKDF (reference sequence). CDR3 region: CATSRGTGYNEQFF. In nucleotides, the CDR3 is TGTGCCACCAGCAGAGGTACAGGATACAATGAGCAGTTCTTC.

The chain joins TRBV7-2 to TRBJ2-3; tentative D call: TRBD1 (7 bases). The CDR3 extends over 15 amino acids. Deletions cut 8 bases from V and 0 bases from J, with 15 bases between. Germline V CDR1 and CDR2: SGHTA, FQGNSA. CDR3 protein: CASAVGGQSTDTQYF. CDR3 DNA sequence: TGTGCCAGCGCAGTGGGGGGACAGAGCACAGATACGCAGTATTTT.

The CDR3 region is CASSLLPAGNEKLFF. In DNA, the CDR3 is TGTGCCAGCAGCCTCCTCCCGGCGGGGAATGAAAAACTGTTTTTT. The chain is built from TRBV7-2 and TRBJ1-4; D gene uncertain. Trimming left V 5 bases short and J 5 bases short, with 15 bases between. Germline CDR1 is SGHTA and CDR2 is FQGNSA. The CDR3 has 15 amino acids.

The chain uses TRBV6-1 and TRBJ2-7, with D possibly matching TRBD1 (5 bases). Germline V lookup: CDR1 MNHNS, CDR2 SASEGT. Trimming removed 1 base from V and 7 bases from J, with 8 bases in between. The CDR3 is 12 residues long. CDR3 region: CASSEGRQEQYF. CDR3 nucleotide sequence: TGTGCCAGCAGTGAAGGGCGACAGGAGCAGTACTTC.

This clone was observed a few times. The chain uses TRBV29-1 and TRBJ2-5, with 10 bases matching TRBD1. CDR1 and CDR2 from the germline V gene are SQVTM and ANQGSEA. CDR3 size: 15 residues. V gave up 6 bases and J gave up 2 bases; unmatched junction bases: 9. The CDR3 DNA sequence: TGCAGCGTGGATCGGACAGGGGGAAAACAAGAGACCCAGTACTTC. As protein: CSVDRTGGKQETQYF.

The count of this clone is one. The rearrangement links TRBV6-6 to TRBJ2-1, with D hard to call. The CDR3 runs to 16 residues. Trimming removed 0 bases from V and 4 bases from J, with 13 bases in between. Germline V gives CDR1 MNHNY, CDR2 SVGAGI (reference sequence). CDR3 sequence reads: CASSYSQEHGYNEQFF. The CDR3 bases are TGTGCCAGCAGTTACTCGCAGGAACACGGTTACAATGAGCAGTTCTTC.

The gene calls are TRBV4-3 and TRBJ2-2; the D gene is possibly TRBD1 (6 bases). In germline, CDR1 is LGHNA, CDR2 YSLEER. The CDR3 consists of 15 residues. With 4 bases removed from V and 6 bases from J, the gap between germline ends came to 15 bases. CDR3 DNA: TGCGCCAGCAGCCCGCTTTTGGGGGCTGCCGGGGAGCTGTTTTTT. This gives the protein CASSPLLGAAGELFF.

The V and J genes are TRBV4-3 and TRBJ1-3; D perhaps matches TRBD1 (6 bases). This CDR3 has 15 amino acids. The germline gives CDR1 LGHNA, CDR2 YSLEER. V lost 5 bases and J 2 bases, leaving 13 bases between the germline ends. CDR3: CASSENRAPGNTIYF. CDR3 DNA: TGCGCCAGCAGCGAGAACAGGGCCCCTGGAAACACCATATATTTT.

The genes are TRBV29-1 and TRBJ2-7; 7 bases match TRBD1. CDR1 is SQVTM, CDR2 ANQGSEA, per germline. The CDR3 extends over 11 amino acids. V shed 7 bases and J 3 bases; nucleotides not matched to a gene: 3. The CDR3 nucleotides read TGCAGCGGGACAGGCGGCTACGAGCAGTACTTC. Its translation is CSGTGGYEQYF.

The chain links TRBV25-1 to TRBJ1-6; TRBD1 matches 7 bases. Germline CDR1 MGHDK, CDR2 SYGVNS. V lost 4 bases to trimming and J lost 5 bases; unmatched junction nucleotides: 5. This CDR3 has 15 amino acids. This CDR3 is CASSVGGQNNSPLHF. The CDR3 region has the DNA TGTGCCAGCAGTGTCGGGGGACAGAATAATTCACCCCTCCACTTT.

The V gene is TRBV20-1, the J gene TRBJ1-1; unclear D gene. The CDR3 is 11 residues long. Trimming removed 6 bases from V and 5 bases from J, with 10 bases in between. Germline CDR1 is DFQATT and CDR2 is SNEGSKA (reference sequence). CDR3 loop: CSADGGTEAFF. The DNA for the CDR3 is TGCAGTGCGGACGGAGGGACTGAAGCTTTCTTT.

This clone was seen once. This chain connects TRBV7-2 to TRBJ2-1, with 8 positions matching TRBD2. The germline CDR1 and CDR2 sequences are SGHTA and FQGNSA. After removal of 2 bases from V and 5 bases from J, the junction contained 5 bases not matched to a gene. This CDR3 has 15 amino acids. CDR3 in amino acids: CASSLQAGVHNEQFF. CDR3 DNA: TGTGCCAGCAGCTTACAAGCGGGGGTCCACAATGAGCAGTTCTTC.

V is TRBV6-1 and J is TRBJ1-6; 8 nucleotides align to TRBD1. CDR3 size: 14 residues. CDR1 is MNHNS and CDR2 is SASEGT in the germline V gene. Trimming cost V 5 bases and J 10 bases; bases outside gene matches: 7. The CDR3 DNA reads TGTGCCAGCAGTCCGGGACAGGAGGGATCACCCCTCCACTTT. Amino acid sequence: CASSPGQEGSPLHF.

The V gene is TRBV7-2, the J gene TRBJ2-5; the D gene is possibly TRBD2 (6 bases). Germline CDR1 SGHTA, CDR2 FQGNSA. The CDR3 sequence is 14 residues long. V lost 6 bases and J lost 2, with 13 bases in between. The CDR3 region is CASRRSGGQETQYF. CDR3 in DNA: TGTGCCAGCAGAAGATCTGGGGGGCAAGAGACCCAGTACTTC.

The chain uses TRBV7-2 and TRBJ1-5, with 8 positions matching TRBD1. CDR3 size: 16 residues. The V and J ends lost 4 bases and 6 bases, in that order; junction bases with no gene match: 11. Per germline, CDR1 SGHTA and CDR2 FQGNSA. CDR3: CASSSYGGQGRQPQHF. The CDR3 DNA is TGTGCCAGCAGCTCATACGGCGGACAGGGACGTCAGCCCCAGCATTTT.

For the CDR3, the DNA is TGTGCCAGCAGCTTAGGCGGGGGGCTAGCGCTCAATGAGCAGTTCTTC. It translates to CASSLGGGLALNEQFF. The chain joins TRBV7-2 to TRBJ2-1; 8 bases agree with TRBD2. The CDR3 length is 16 residues. J gave up 6 bases and V 1 base, and 8 bases lay outside the gene matches. CDR1 is SGHTA and CDR2 is FQGNSA in the germline V gene.

The V and J genes are TRBV4-1 and TRBJ2-4; D gene uncertain. V gave up 0 bases and J gave up 2 bases, with 11 bases separating them. CDR3 length equals 16 residues. Germline CDR1 reads MGHRA; CDR2 reads YSYEKL. The CDR3 region has the DNA TGCGCCAGCAGCCAAGAGCACATTATCTCCAAAAACATTCAGTACTTC. This sequence encodes CASSQEHIISKNIQYF.

This clone was observed a single time. This chain connects TRBV19 to TRBJ2-3; D is ambiguous. The CDR3 totals 11 residues. V was clipped by 5 bases and J by 3 bases, with 3 bases between them. The germline CDR1 and CDR2 sequences are LNHDA and SQIVND (reference sequence). CDR3 sequence (DNA): TGTGCCAGTAGTGCGACAGATACGCAGTATTTT. Amino acid sequence: CASSATDTQYF.

This chain joins TRBV6-6 and TRBJ1-5; D may be TRBD1 (6 bases). There are 15 residues in the CDR3. CDR1 and CDR2 (germline): MNHNY, SVGAGI (reference sequence). V lost 6 bases, J lost 0 bases, and 12 bases lay in between. CDR3 residues: CASRRSGDSNQPQHF. The CDR3 DNA reads as TGTGCCAGCAGACGATCAGGGGATAGCAATCAGCCCCAGCATTTT.

CDR3 DNA sequence: TGTGCCAGCAGTGAATTGAGACTAGCGGTGTACGAGCAGTACTTC. It encodes CASSELRLAVYEQYF. This chain joins TRBV6-1 and TRBJ2-7; 9 bases align to TRBD2. CDR1 is MNHNS, CDR2 SASEGT, per germline. Trimming removed 2 bases from V and 4 bases from J; junction bases left unmatched: 6. The length of the CDR3 is 15 residues.

The V and J genes are TRBV19 and TRBJ2-5, with D perhaps matching TRBD2 (5 bases). Trimming cost V 9 bases and J 5 bases, with 16 bases left between them. Germline CDR1 LNHDA, CDR2 SQIVND (reference sequence). There are 13 residues in the CDR3. The CDR3 is CASRARGVETQYF. CDR3 nucleotides: TGTGCCAGCCGGGCCCGGGGAGTGGAGACCCAGTACTTC.

This chain links TRBV18 with TRBJ2-7; 7 bases map to TRBD2. The CDR3 consists of 16 residues. Per germline, CDR1 KGHSH and CDR2 LQKENI. Losses at the gene ends were 1 base for V and 6 bases for J; bases not matched to a gene: 12. This CDR3 is CASSPLPGLPLGEQYF. The CDR3 region has the DNA TGTGCCAGCTCACCACTCCCGGGACTACCCCTAGGCGAGCAGTACTTC.

V gene TRBV4-3 combines with J gene TRBJ1-4; the D gene is possibly TRBD1 (6 bases). The V end lost 2 bases, the J end lost 5 bases, and 12 bases lay between the germline ends. The CDR3 is 15 amino acids. Germline V gives CDR1 LGHNA, CDR2 YSLEER. CDR3 region: CASSQPTGENEKLFF. CDR3 coding DNA: TGCGCCAGCAGCCAACCGACAGGAGAGAATGAAAAACTGTTTTTT.

V and J are TRBV19 and TRBJ2-3; 11 bases line up with TRBD1. The germline CDR1 and CDR2 sequences are LNHDA and SQIVND (reference sequence). V was clipped by 5 bases and J by 3 bases; unmatched bases: 7. CDR3 size: 16 residues. The CDR3: CASSFSRDRGTDTQYF. In DNA form, the CDR3 reads TGTGCCAGTAGTTTCTCCCGGGACAGGGGGACAGATACGCAGTATTTT.

The J gene is TRBJ1-5, the V gene TRBV27; maybe TRBD1 (6 bases). The CDR3 covers 13 residues. Germline loops: CDR1 MNHEY, CDR2 SMNVEV (reference sequence). Deletions cut 7 bases from V and 3 bases from J, with 10 bases between. DNA for the CDR3: TGTGCCAGCAAAGGACAGATCAATCAGCCCCAGCATTTT. Its translation: CASKGQINQPQHF.

The V gene is TRBV6-4, the J gene TRBJ1-4, with 8 bases matching TRBD1. Losses at the gene ends were 5 bases for V and 5 bases for J; bases not matched to a gene: 4. The CDR3 covers 14 residues. Germline CDR1 is MRHNA and CDR2 is SNTAGT. CDR3 nucleotides: TGTGCCAGCAGTTCCGGGACAGGAAATGAAAAACTGTTTTTT. Amino acids: CASSSGTGNEKLFF.

The rearrangement links TRBV7-9 to TRBJ2-7; the match to TRBD1 covers 7 bases. V shed 2 bases, J shed 4 bases, and the junction held 11 bases outside the gene matches. The CDR3 covers 16 residues. Germline CDR1 is SEHNR and CDR2 is FQNEAQ (reference sequence). The CDR3 spells CASSLPGTAYVYEQYF. CDR3 in DNA: TGTGCCAGCAGCTTACCGGGGACAGCTTATGTTTACGAGCAGTACTTC.